Below are 30 T cell receptor beta chains sequenced from a single sample in a study of T cell changes during pregnancy in multiple sclerosis. Sequencing used immunoSEQ multiplex PCR; TCRdb keeps in-frame clones, though not all of them. This table has 58,000 or so clones, 92% appearing once. Material: peripheral blood, obtained in the first trimester of pregnancy. Every receptor here comes from a female donor with multiple sclerosis, enrolled in a pregnancy study.

V and J are TRBV4-2 and TRBJ2-1; tentatively, D is TRBD2 (5 bases). V was trimmed by 0 bases and J by 10 bases, leaving 13 bases between them. In germline, CDR1 is LGHNA, CDR2 YNFKEQ. The CDR3 extends over 14 amino acids. The CDR3 bases are TGTGCCAGCAGCCAAGATGGAGGACGGGGAGAGCAGTTCTTC. Protein sequence: CASSQDGGRGEQFF.

V usage is TRBV19 and J usage is TRBJ1-2; D is perhaps TRBD1 (5 bases). The V gene's germline CDR1 is LNHDA and CDR2 SQIVND (reference sequence). This CDR3 has 15 amino acids. Trimming took 5 bases from V and 1 from J, leaving 14 bases between them. CDR3 nucleotides: TGTGCCAGTAGTGGATGGGACTCCATTAACTATGGCTACACCTTC. Translation: CASSGWDSINYGYTF.

The chain links TRBV28 to TRBJ2-1, with 7 positions matching TRBD2. This CDR3 is built from 15 residues. In germline, CDR1 is MDHEN, CDR2 SYDVKM. The junction had 12 bases not matched to a gene; V was cut back by 3 bases and J by 10 bases. The CDR3 DNA sequence: TGTGCCAGCAGTTTGGCTAGCGGATCCCTATGGGAGCAGTTCTTC. Protein sequence: CASSLASGSLWEQFF. The variable domain in full, with the rest retrieved from reference TRBV28 and TRBJ2-1, is DVKVTQSSRYLVKRTGEKVFLECVQDMDHENMFWYRQDPGLGLRLIYFSYDVKMKEKGDIPEGYSVSREKKERFSLILESASTNQTSMYLCASSLASGSLWEQFFGPGTRLTVL.

V and J are TRBV7-2 and TRBJ2-7; tentatively, D is TRBD1 (5 bases). The CDR3 consists of 14 residues. Germline assignment: CDR1 SGHTA and CDR2 FQGNSA. Trimming took 7 bases from V and 0 from J, leaving 13 bases between them. The CDR3 nucleotides read TGTGCCAGCACGATGGCAGGGCCCTCCTACGAGCAGTACTTC. It is translated as CASTMAGPSYEQYF.

This chain joins TRBV7-8 and TRBJ2-5, with 10 bases matching TRBD1. The J segment lost 5 bases and the V segment lost 5 bases, leaving 14 bases of the junction unmatched. The CDR3 has 17 amino acids. The germline V gene has CDR1 SGHVS and CDR2 FQNEAQ. CDR3 sequence: CASSAQLGTGDSETQYF. DNA of the CDR3: TGTGCCAGCAGCGCTCAACTGGGGACAGGGGACTCCGAGACCCAGTACTTC.

The chain links TRBV5-6 to TRBJ2-1, with a tentative D call TRBD2 (5 bases). This CDR3 has 16 amino acids. With 0 bases removed from V and 0 bases from J, the gap between germline ends came to 10 bases. The germline gives CDR1 SGHDT, CDR2 YYEEEE. CDR3 coding DNA: TGTGCCAGCAGCTTGGATCCGGGGAGCTCCTACAATGAGCAGTTCTTC. It yields the protein CASSLDPGSSYNEQFF. The variable domain in full, completed from reference TRBV5-6 and TRBJ2-1, reads DAGVTQSPTHLIKTRGQQVTLRCSPKSGHDTVSWYQQALGQGPQFIFQYYEEEERQRGNFPDRFSGHQFPNYSSELNVNALLLGDSALYLCASSLDPGSSYNEQFFGPGTRLTVL.

J is TRBJ2-4 and V is TRBV28; no clear D. Per the germline V gene, CDR1 is MDHEN and CDR2 is SYDVKM. V was pared by 9 bases and J by 5 bases, with 14 bases between. This CDR3 has 13 amino acids. This CDR3 reads CASSLRVENIQYF. DNA for the CDR3: TGTGCCAGTAGCCTAAGAGTCGAAAACATTCAGTACTTC.

This clone was observed once. The chain combines TRBV9 with TRBJ2-3, with 8 bases identical to TRBD2. With V trimmed by 4 bases and J by 0 bases, 4 bases remained unmatched. Per the germline V gene, CDR1 is SGDLS and CDR2 is YYNGEE. The CDR3 consists of 15 residues. The CDR3 region has the DNA TGTGCCAGCAGCACCTTAGCGGGAAGCACAGATACGCAGTATTTT. It yields the protein CASSTLAGSTDTQYF.

The V and J genes are TRBV14 and TRBJ2-7; 8 nucleotides agree with TRBD1. Trimming cost V 6 bases and J 2 bases; bases outside gene matches: 9. The CDR3 consists of 15 residues. Germline values: CDR1 SGHDN, CDR2 FVKESK. The CDR3 here is CASSRDRGLTYEQYF. The CDR3 nucleotides read TGTGCCAGCAGTCGAGACAGGGGTCTAACCTACGAGCAGTACTTC.

The rearrangement uses TRBV7-3 and TRBJ1-1; no firm D call. V was clipped by 1 base and J by 5 bases, with 8 bases between them. The CDR3 is 13 residues long. The germline CDR1 and CDR2 sequences are SGHTA and FQGTGA. Here the CDR3 reads CASSLSELTEAFF. In nucleotides, the CDR3 is TGTGCCAGCAGCTTAAGTGAACTGACTGAAGCTTTCTTT.

The V gene is TRBV13, the J gene TRBJ2-5, with a weak D call TRBD2 (5 bases). The germline V and J ends were trimmed by 1 base and 4 bases, with 19 bases remaining between them. CDR1 is PRHDT and CDR2 is FYEKMQ in the germline V gene (reference sequence). The CDR3 covers 17 residues. DNA of the CDR3: TGTGCCAGCAGCTTAGCGGCGGGCTCTTTCCGGGGAGAGACCCAGTACTTC. Protein product: CASSLAAGSFRGETQYF.

This chain joins TRBV28 and TRBJ2-5, with D unresolved. The V gene's germline CDR1 is MDHEN and CDR2 SYDVKM. The CDR3 loop spans 11 amino acids. V lost 5 bases, J lost 4 bases, and 5 bases lay in between. The CDR3 region has the DNA TGTGCCAGCAGTGGCAGAGAGACCCAGTACTTC. Protein: CASSGRETQYF.

The chain joins TRBV28 to TRBJ2-3; 14 bases map to TRBD2. Germline V CDR1 and CDR2: MDHEN, SYDVKM. The ends lost 6 bases at V and 0 bases at J; junction bases unmatched: 5. The CDR3 has 17 amino acids. The DNA of the CDR3 is TGTGCCAGCAGGGGACTAGCGGGAGCCGCTAGCACAGATACGCAGTATTTT. It is translated as CASRGLAGAASTDTQYF.

The V and J genes are TRBV11-2 and TRBJ2-1; TRBD1 matches at 7 bases. J gave up 0 bases and V 4 bases, and 0 bases lay outside the gene matches. Germline V CDR1 and CDR2: SGHAT, FQNNGV. The CDR3 is 14 residues long. The CDR3 reads CASSWDSSYNEQFF. CDR3 bases: TGTGCCAGCAGCTGGGACAGCTCCTACAATGAGCAGTTCTTC.

This chain joins TRBV4-1 and TRBJ1-4, with 11 bases lining up with TRBD1. CDR1 and CDR2 from the germline V gene are MGHRA and YSYEKL. J was trimmed by 7 bases and V by 0 bases; bases with no gene match: 4. The CDR3 is 16 amino acids. This CDR3 reads CASSQERGQGGEKLFF. In DNA, the CDR3 is TGCGCCAGCAGCCAAGAGAGGGGACAGGGGGGTGAAAAACTGTTTTTT.

The table lists this clone with a few counts. The V and J genes are TRBV6-4 and TRBJ2-1; TRBD1 is a possible D gene (6 bases). Deletions cut 3 bases from V and 0 bases from J, with 6 bases between. This CDR3 is built from 14 residues. Germline values: CDR1 MRHNA, CDR2 SNTAGT. CDR3 nucleotide sequence: TGTGCCAGCAGTGAGGACAGCTCCTACAATGAGCAGTTCTTC. It codes for CASSEDSSYNEQFF.

The rearrangement joins TRBV28 to TRBJ1-5; 11 nucleotides agree with TRBD1. With 7 bases clipped from V and 9 bases from J, the junction kept 8 bases outside the gene matches. The CDR3 extends over 14 amino acids. The germline CDR1 and CDR2 sequences are MDHEN and SYDVKM. CDR3 in DNA: TGTGCCAGCATAGAGGGGACAGGGGGAAGGCCCCAGCATTTT. Translated, it gives CASIEGTGGRPQHF.

The chain combines TRBV28 with TRBJ1-1, with D perhaps TRBD1 (5 bases). V lost 5 bases and J 4 bases, leaving 11 bases between the germline ends. The CDR3 spans 13 residues. Per germline, CDR1 MDHEN and CDR2 SYDVKM. CDR3 DNA: TGTGCCAGCAGTATCCCAGGGATCACTGAAGCTTTCTTT. This gives the protein CASSIPGITEAFF. Looking up the rest from reference TRBV28 and TRBJ1-1 gives the full variable domain: DVKVTQSSRYLVKRTGEKVFLECVQDMDHENMFWYRQDPGLGLRLIYFSYDVKMKEKGDIPEGYSVSREKKERFSLILESASTNQTSMYLCASSIPGITEAFFGQGTRLTVV.

The chain is built from TRBV4-3 and TRBJ2-5, with 8 bases that match TRBD2. CDR3 length equals 16 residues. V lost 1 base, J lost 4 bases, and 8 bases stayed unmatched. CDR1 LGHNA and CDR2 YSLEER come from the germline V gene. CDR3 residues: CASSQGSSGGAETQYF. DNA of the CDR3: TGCGCCAGCAGCCAAGGGTCTTCGGGAGGGGCAGAGACCCAGTACTTC.

J is TRBJ2-7 and V is TRBV9, with TRBD1 matching 7 bases. V was pared by 3 bases and J by 3 bases, with 9 bases of the junction left unmatched. The length of the CDR3 is 15 residues. Germline lookup yields CDR1 SGDLS and CDR2 YYNGEE. CDR3 bases: TGTGCCAGCAGCGCCGGGGACAGACCAAACTACGAGCAGTACTTC. Its translation is CASSAGDRPNYEQYF.

The chain uses TRBV7-2 and TRBJ2-1; TRBD2 matches 9 bases. Germline V lookup: CDR1 SGHTA, CDR2 FQGNSA. The CDR3 covers 15 residues. The V and J ends lost 2 bases and 9 bases, in that order; junction bases with no gene match: 8. This chain's CDR3 is CASSLRAGGNSEQFF. In nucleotides, the CDR3 is TGTGCCAGCAGCTTAAGAGCGGGAGGCAACAGTGAGCAGTTCTTC. The full variable domain, in which reference TRBV7-2 and TRBJ2-1 provide the parts outside the CDR3, is GAGVSQSPSNKVTEKGKDVELRCDPISGHTALYWYRQSLGQGLEFLIYFQGNSAPDKSGLPSDRFSAERTGGSVSTLTIQRTQQEDSAVYLCASSLRAGGNSEQFFGPGTRLTVL.

This chain links TRBV4-1 with TRBJ2-5, with 9 nucleotides matching TRBD2. CDR3 length equals 19 residues. CDR1 and CDR2 from the germline V gene are MGHRA and YSYEKL. Trimming removed 2 bases from V and 7 bases from J; junction bases left unmatched: 20. The CDR3: CASSQRPHSGAGGGGTQYF. DNA of the CDR3: TGCGCCAGCAGCCAACGGCCCCACTCCGGAGCGGGGGGAGGTGGGACCCAGTACTTC.

This rearrangement joins TRBV5-4 to TRBJ2-1; 7 bases are a match to TRBD2. From germline, CDR1 is SGHNT and CDR2 YYREEE (reference sequence). Trimming took 4 bases from V and 8 from J; bases not matched to a gene: 12. There are 15 residues in the CDR3. The CDR3 spells CASSPPSGRKHEQFF. The CDR3 region has the DNA TGTGCCAGCAGCCCCCCTAGCGGTCGAAAGCATGAGCAGTTCTTC.

This clone was seen a single time. CDR3 DNA: TGTGCCAGCAGCTTACCGGGCCGACAGATGACTGAAGCTTTCTTT. It specifies CASSLPGRQMTEAFF. V is TRBV5-4 and J is TRBJ1-1; a weak D match, TRBD1 (5 bases). Trimming took 2 bases from V and 5 from J, leaving 16 bases between them. Germline V lookup: CDR1 SGHNT, CDR2 YYREEE (reference sequence). The CDR3 covers 15 residues.

J is TRBJ1-2 and V is TRBV6-5; possible D gene TRBD1, 6 bases. Germline CDR1 is MNHEY and CDR2 is SVGAGI. Trimming shortened V by 4 bases and J by 3 bases, and 12 bases separated the two germline ends. This CDR3 contains 14 residues. The CDR3 sequence: CASSSFSGDYGYTF. The DNA for the CDR3 is TGTGCCAGCAGTTCCTTTTCAGGGGACTATGGCTACACCTTC.

The CDR3 reads CASSRTAVSNQPQHF. Here the CDR3 DNA reads TGTGCCAGCTCTAGGACAGCTGTTAGCAATCAGCCCCAGCATTTT. This chain uses TRBV6-5 with TRBJ1-5; possible D gene TRBD1, 6 bases. The CDR3 length is 15 residues. Trimming pared 8 bases from V and 0 bases from J, leaving 14 bases between. Germline V gene sequence: CDR1 MNHEY, CDR2 SVGAGI.

The chain employs TRBV5-1 and TRBJ1-1; 7 bases are shared with TRBD1. Looked up from germline, CDR1 is SGHRS and CDR2 is YFSETQ. The CDR3 consists of 15 residues. V gave up 1 base and J gave up 0 bases; unmatched junction bases: 3. This CDR3 reads CASSLWDSLNTEAFF. The CDR3 DNA reads as TGCGCCAGCAGCTTGTGGGACAGTCTGAACACTGAAGCTTTCTTT.

The genes are TRBV29-1 and TRBJ2-7; D ambiguous. V lost 1 base and J lost 4, with 14 bases in between. CDR3 length equals 14 residues. Germline V lookup: CDR1 SQVTM, CDR2 ANQGSEA. CDR3 region: CSVEATPPLYEQYF. The CDR3 region has the DNA TGCAGCGTTGAAGCAACACCTCCTCTTTACGAGCAGTACTTC.

V usage is TRBV5-8 and J usage is TRBJ1-2; TRBD1 is a possible D gene (6 bases). The V end was cut by 9 bases, the J end by 1 base, with 25 bases between. CDR3 length equals 17 residues. From germline, CDR1 is SGHTS and CDR2 YDEGEE. The DNA for the CDR3 is TGTGCCAAGGACGTGAAGACAGGACTTCCCTTTAACTATGGCTACACCTTC. Protein: CAKDVKTGLPFNYGYTF. Filled out from reference TRBV5-8 and TRBJ1-2, the complete variable domain reads EAGVTQSPTHLIKTRGQQATLRCSPISGHTSVYWYQQALGLGLQFLLWYDEGEERNRGNFPPRFSGRQFPNYSSELNVNALELEDSALYLCAKDVKTGLPFNYGYTFGSGTRLTVV.

This chain uses TRBV12-5 with TRBJ2-3; D might be TRBD2 (6 bases). The CDR3 is 14 residues long. Germline-derived CDR1 and CDR2 are LGHNT and FRNRAP. V was clipped by 3 bases and J by 2 bases, with 9 bases between them. The CDR3 reads CASGFWGDTDTQYF. The CDR3 DNA follows: TGTGCTAGTGGTTTCTGGGGGGACACAGATACGCAGTATTTT.